This TCR beta chain derives from a study of PD-1 blockade in classical Hodgkin lymphoma. As for this clone: Its antigen is unknown.

Some clones are missing from TCRdb's copy, which holds only in-frame ones; the method was immunoSEQ multiplex PCR. Of roughly 92,000 clones in the sample, roughly 89% were seen once. V gave up 5 bases and J gave up 0 bases, with 14 bases separating them. This CDR3 spans 16 amino acids. CDR1 and CDR2 from the germline V gene are LGHNA and YNFKEQ. Study-wide points: It was CD4+ TCR diversity, not CD8+, that rose significantly by C4D1. Before treatment, TCR diversity in newly diagnosed patients was reportedly lower than in healthy donors. Still unresolved is the cause of the repertoire differences, which may be disease activity or prior therapy.

Each patient relapsed following autologous stem cell transplantation, and prior brentuximab vedotin exposure differed. The sequencing used peripheral blood mononuclear cells (PBMCs), collected at baseline. The J gene is TRBJ2-1, the V gene TRBV4-2; D is undetermined. This TCR was recovered from a human donor with classical Hodgkin lymphoma. The CDR3 DNA is TGTGCCAGCAGCTCGCTAACGGGTAGCTCCTACAATGAGCAGTTCTTC. Translation: CASSSLTGSSYNEQFF.